The 26 T cell receptor beta chains in this list originate from one sample, sequenced in a study of cytomegalovirus exposure and HLA in healthy donors. Using immunoSEQ multiplex PCR, the repertoire was profiled, and TCRdb retains in-frame clones only, with some absent. The sample lists about 130,000 clones, 89% seen once, with 3% to 3.5% in the top ten. Input material: PBMCs. These receptors were taken from a man aged 30 to 39 in good health and CMV-seronegative.

The chain is built from TRBV7-6 and TRBJ1-4, with TRBD1 as a possible D gene (5 bases). V was trimmed by 5 bases and J by 5 bases, leaving 12 bases between them. This CDR3 comprises 14 residues. Germline CDR1 is SGHVS and CDR2 is FNYEAQ. CDR3 protein: CASSPGLLNEKLFF. The CDR3 DNA follows: TGTGCCAGCAGCCCGGGACTACTGAATGAAAAACTGTTTTTT.

V and J are TRBV27 and TRBJ1-5, with 8 bases lining up with TRBD1. CDR1 MNHEY and CDR2 SMNVEV come from the germline V gene (reference sequence). The V and J ends lost 4 bases and 6 bases, in that order; junction bases with no gene match: 5. The CDR3 is 14 residues long. In DNA form, the CDR3 reads TGTGCCAGCAGTTCCGGACAGGGAGTTCAGCCCCAGCATTTT. Its translation: CASSSGQGVQPQHF.

This chain joins TRBV27 and TRBJ2-1; 8 positions match TRBD2. CDR3 length: 15 residues. J was trimmed by 7 bases and V by 3 bases; bases with no gene match: 8. Germline V gives CDR1 MNHEY, CDR2 SMNVEV (reference sequence). CDR3 nucleotides: TGTGCCAGCAGTTTTGGGCTAGCGGGCTCAAATGAGCAGTTCTTC. Translation gives CASSFGLAGSNEQFF.

The chain recombines TRBV19 with TRBJ1-5; maybe TRBD1 (5 bases). Trimming took off 3 bases at V and 5 bases at J, with 11 bases between the two ends. There are 14 residues in the CDR3. From germline, CDR1 is LNHDA and CDR2 SQIVND (reference sequence). The DNA of the CDR3 is TGTGCCAGTAGTATGGTCCAGGGTGATCAGCCCCAGCATTTT. It specifies CASSMVQGDQPQHF.

The rearrangement joins TRBV2 to TRBJ2-5, with 10 bases lining up with TRBD2. The length of the CDR3 is 14 residues. V trimming: 5 bases; J trimming: 2 bases; junction bases outside the gene matches: 2. Germline V gene lookup returns CDR1 SNHLY and CDR2 FYNNEI. The CDR3, as DNA: TGTGCCAGCAGTTCGACTAGCGGGCAAGAGACCCAGTACTTC. Translated, it gives CASSSTSGQETQYF.

The V and J genes are TRBV7-6 and TRBJ2-7; perhaps TRBD2 as D (6 bases). This CDR3 spans 14 amino acids. Germline CDR1 and CDR2: SGHVS and FNYEAQ. Trimming took off 1 base at V and 6 bases at J, with 13 bases between the two ends. The CDR3 coding sequence is TGTGCCAGCAGCTTAGATCCGGGACTTGGCGAGCAGTACTTC. Its protein is CASSLDPGLGEQYF.

The chain employs TRBV5-1 and TRBJ2-2, with TRBD2 matching over 10 bases. J was trimmed by 2 bases and V by 2 bases; bases with no gene match: 9. The CDR3 loop spans 18 amino acids. In germline, CDR1 is SGHRS, CDR2 YFSETQ. The CDR3 DNA is TGCGCCAGCAGCTTTATTCCAGCGGGGGGGCGTAACACCGGGGAGCTGTTTTTT. Its translation: CASSFIPAGGRNTGELFF. Combining the CDR3 with reference TRBV5-1 and TRBJ2-2 gives the whole variable domain KAGVTQTPRYLIKTRGQQVTLSCSPISGHRSVSWYQQTPGQGLQFLFEYFSETQRNKGNFPGRFSGRQFSNSRSEMNVSTLELGDSALYLCASSFIPAGGRNTGELFFGEGSRLTVL.

V is TRBV19 and J is TRBJ1-5; no clear D. V lost 9 bases, J lost 7 bases, and 13 bases lay in between. CDR1 and CDR2 from the germline V gene are LNHDA and SQIVND (reference sequence). The CDR3 consists of 12 residues. The CDR3: CASTQIPQPQHF. The CDR3, as DNA: TGTGCCAGCACTCAAATTCCCCAGCCCCAGCATTTT.

The rearrangement links TRBV27 to TRBJ2-2; 7 nucleotides line up with TRBD2. CDR1 is MNHEY, CDR2 SMNVEV, per germline (reference sequence). The CDR3 length is 14 residues. V shed 3 bases and J 5 bases; nucleotides not matched to a gene: 3. CDR3: CASSFGGETGELFF. The CDR3 bases are TGTGCCAGCAGTTTTGGGGGGGAAACCGGGGAGCTGTTTTTT.

The rearrangement links TRBV29-1 to TRBJ2-1; D remains ambiguous. Per the germline V gene, CDR1 is SQVTM and CDR2 is ANQGSEA. Trimming took 1 base from V and 6 from J, leaving 10 bases between them. The CDR3 runs 13 residues. The CDR3 is CSVEVGNPNEQFF. For the CDR3, the DNA is TGCAGCGTTGAAGTGGGCAATCCCAATGAGCAGTTCTTC.

The chain employs TRBV7-2 and TRBJ2-5; 13 bases match TRBD2. The CDR3 is 16 residues long. CDR1 is SGHTA and CDR2 is FQGNSA in the germline V gene. V was clipped by 1 base and J by 2 bases; unmatched bases: 1. The CDR3 sequence is CASSLVTSGGQETQYF. For the CDR3, the DNA is TGTGCCAGCAGCTTAGTGACTAGCGGGGGGCAAGAGACCCAGTACTTC.

The rearrangement uses TRBV4-3 and TRBJ2-7, with D possibly TRBD2 on 5 matching bases. The CDR3 runs to 13 residues. From germline, CDR1 is LGHNA and CDR2 YSLEER. Trimming removed 1 base from V and 3 bases from J, with 7 bases in between. DNA for the CDR3: TGCGCCAGCAGCCAAGTACGGGACTACGAGCAGTACTTC. Translating it yields CASSQVRDYEQYF.

The chain uses TRBV11-3 and TRBJ2-1, with a weak D call TRBD1 (6 bases). The CDR3 totals 15 residues. Germline V gene data show CDR1 as SGHNT and CDR2 as YENEEA. Trimming took off 5 bases at V and 0 bases at J, with 11 bases between the two ends. CDR3 nucleotides: TGTGCCAGCAGCCACAGGGATAGCTCCTACAATGAGCAGTTCTTC. Protein: CASSHRDSSYNEQFF.

The CDR3 DNA follows: TGTGCCAGCAGCCCGACAGGCTTCTCTGGAAACACCATATATTTT. Amino acids: CASSPTGFSGNTIYF. The J gene is TRBJ1-3, the V gene TRBV7-9; a possible D gene is TRBD1 (6 bases). V was trimmed by 5 bases and J by 0 bases, leaving 11 bases between them. Per germline, CDR1 SEHNR and CDR2 FQNEAQ (reference sequence). This CDR3 has 15 amino acids.

CDR3 in amino acids: CASSQDSLTGELFF. CDR3 nucleotides: TGTGCCAGCAGCCAAGATTCCCTCACCGGGGAGCTGTTTTTT. The chain has TRBV4-2 and TRBJ2-2; the D is unclear. Germline V gene lookup returns CDR1 LGHNA and CDR2 YNFKEQ. The CDR3 loop spans 14 amino acids. The V end lost 0 bases, the J end lost 4 bases, and 6 bases lay between the germline ends.

The chain uses TRBV7-3 and TRBJ2-2; unclear D gene. Germline V gene data show CDR1 as SGHTA and CDR2 as FQGTGA. This CDR3 comprises 14 residues. Trimming took off 2 bases at V and 2 bases at J, with 6 bases between the two ends. CDR3 in DNA: TGTGCCAGCAGCTTAGGCAGTAACACCGGGGAGCTGTTTTTT. Amino acid sequence: CASSLGSNTGELFF.

V usage is TRBV9 and J usage is TRBJ2-3; D may be TRBD2 (5 bases). This CDR3 is 14 amino acids long. Trimming cost V 0 bases and J 0 bases, with 5 bases left between them. Germline V gene sequence: CDR1 SGDLS, CDR2 YYNGEE. The CDR3 DNA reads TGTGCCAGCAGCGTAGGAGGGAGCACAGATACGCAGTATTTT. Encoded protein: CASSVGGSTDTQYF.

This chain connects TRBV19 to TRBJ1-5; maybe TRBD1 (5 bases). Germline-derived CDR1 and CDR2 are LNHDA and SQIVND (reference sequence). Between the trimmed V and J ends, which lost 8 bases and 4 bases, there was a span of 12 bases. The CDR3 is 13 amino acids. CDR3 amino acids: CASDTGRNQPQHF. DNA of the CDR3: TGTGCCAGTGATACAGGTCGTAATCAGCCCCAGCATTTT.

The CDR3 nucleotides read TGTGCCAGCAGTTGGGACAGGGGTTTGAACACTGAAGCTTTCTTT. It specifies CASSWDRGLNTEAFF. V gene TRBV6-5 combines with J gene TRBJ1-1, with 10 bases that match TRBD1. The CDR3 totals 15 residues. With 4 bases clipped from V and 0 bases from J, the junction kept 2 bases outside the gene matches. CDR1 MNHEY and CDR2 SVGAGI come from the germline V gene.

This sequence joins TRBV19 and TRBJ1-4, with TRBD1 matching 7 bases. Germline lookup yields CDR1 LNHDA and CDR2 SQIVND (reference sequence). This CDR3 is 15 amino acids long. V gave up 5 bases and J gave up 12 bases; unmatched junction bases: 15. CDR3 region: CASSRTIPGTEELFF. DNA of the CDR3: TGTGCCAGTAGTCGGACCATTCCCGGGACAGAGGAACTGTTTTTT.

The genes are TRBV5-1 and TRBJ2-5, with TRBD2 matching 8 bases. Germline loops: CDR1 SGHRS, CDR2 YFSETQ. Trimming took 9 bases from V and 5 from J; bases not matched to a gene: 15. CDR3 size: 15 residues. CDR3 bases: TGCGCCACCGGACGCCTACTCGGGGGGGATGAGACCCAGTACTTC. It is translated as CATGRLLGGDETQYF.

The J gene is TRBJ2-7, the V gene TRBV7-2, with TRBD1 as a possible D gene (5 bases). The CDR3 totals 13 residues. Between the trimmed V and J ends, which lost 5 bases and 0 bases, there was a span of 8 bases. CDR1 SGHTA and CDR2 FQGNSA come from the germline V gene. The CDR3 DNA sequence: TGTGCCAGCAGCAGGGGAACCTCCTACGAGCAGTACTTC. Translated, it gives CASSRGTSYEQYF.

The rearrangement links TRBV7-3 to TRBJ2-7, with a possible D match to TRBD1 (6 bases). Germline values: CDR1 SGHTA, CDR2 FQGTGA. The CDR3 consists of 15 residues. Trimming pared 2 bases from V and 0 bases from J, leaving 11 bases between. For the CDR3, the DNA is TGTGCCAGCAGCTTATGGGACACGAGCTCCTACGAGCAGTACTTC. It codes for CASSLWDTSSYEQYF.

The J gene is TRBJ1-2, the V gene TRBV27, with D hard to call. V gave up 8 bases and J gave up 3 bases, with 13 bases separating them. CDR1 MNHEY and CDR2 SMNVEV come from the germline V gene (reference sequence). The CDR3 is 13 residues long. This CDR3 reads CASGREADYGYTF. Here the CDR3 DNA reads TGTGCCAGCGGTAGGGAGGCGGACTATGGCTACACCTTC.

The count of this clone is one. The chain links TRBV19 to TRBJ1-1; TRBD1 matches at 9 bases. Germline V gene lookup returns CDR1 LNHDA and CDR2 SQIVND (reference sequence). V lost 1 base, J lost 3 bases, and 6 bases stayed unmatched. The CDR3 is 16 residues long. For the CDR3, the DNA is TGTGCCAGTAGTATAGCTGCAACAGGGGGCTACACTGAAGCTTTCTTT. This codes for CASSIAATGGYTEAFF.

The DNA for the CDR3 is TGTGCCATCAGCGCGGGACAGGGGGCCTACGAGCAGTACTTC. It yields the protein CAISAGQGAYEQYF. The V call is TRBV10-3, the J call TRBJ2-7; 11 positions match TRBD1. Germline lookup yields CDR1 ENHRY and CDR2 SYGVKD. J was trimmed by 2 bases and V by 6 bases; bases with no gene match: 3. The CDR3 loop spans 14 amino acids.